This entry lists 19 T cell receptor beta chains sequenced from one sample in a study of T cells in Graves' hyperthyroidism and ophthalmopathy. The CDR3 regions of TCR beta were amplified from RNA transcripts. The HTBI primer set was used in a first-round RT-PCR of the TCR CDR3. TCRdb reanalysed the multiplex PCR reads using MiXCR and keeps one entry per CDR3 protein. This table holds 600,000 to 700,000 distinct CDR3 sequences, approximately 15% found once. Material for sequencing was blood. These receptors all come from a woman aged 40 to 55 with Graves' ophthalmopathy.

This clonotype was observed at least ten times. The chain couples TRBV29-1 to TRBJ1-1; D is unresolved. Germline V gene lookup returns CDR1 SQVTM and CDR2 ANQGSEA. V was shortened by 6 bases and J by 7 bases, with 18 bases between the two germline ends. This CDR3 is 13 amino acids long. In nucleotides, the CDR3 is TGCAGCGTAGGCTCCAGGTCAAGCGGTGAAGCTTTCTTT. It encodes CSVGSRSSGEAFF.

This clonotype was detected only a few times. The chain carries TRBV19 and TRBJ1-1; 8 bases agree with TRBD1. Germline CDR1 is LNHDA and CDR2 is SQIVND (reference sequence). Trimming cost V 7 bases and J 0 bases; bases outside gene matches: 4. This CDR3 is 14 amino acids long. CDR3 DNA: TGTGCCAGTACTAGGACAGGGCTGAACACTGAAGCTTTCTTT. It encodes CASTRTGLNTEAFF.

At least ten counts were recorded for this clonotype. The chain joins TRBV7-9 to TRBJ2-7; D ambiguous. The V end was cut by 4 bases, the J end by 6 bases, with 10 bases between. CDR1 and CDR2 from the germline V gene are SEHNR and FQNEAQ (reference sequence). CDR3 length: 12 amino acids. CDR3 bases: TGTGCCAGCAGCTCCACTTGGACCGAGCAGTACTTC. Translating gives CASSSTWTEQYF.

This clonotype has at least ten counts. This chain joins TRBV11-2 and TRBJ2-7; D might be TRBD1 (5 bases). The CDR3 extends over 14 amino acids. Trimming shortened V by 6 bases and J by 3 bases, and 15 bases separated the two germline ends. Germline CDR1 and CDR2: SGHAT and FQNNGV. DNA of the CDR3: TGTGCCAGCAGAAATATTGCAGGGATCTACGAGCAGTACTTC. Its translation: CASRNIAGIYEQYF.

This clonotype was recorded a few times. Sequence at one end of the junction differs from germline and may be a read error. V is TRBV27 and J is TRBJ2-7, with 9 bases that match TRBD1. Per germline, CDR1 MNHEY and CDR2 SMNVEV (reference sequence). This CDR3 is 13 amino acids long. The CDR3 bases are TGTGCCAGTAGGGGACAGGGCTCCCACGAGCAGTACTTC. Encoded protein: CASRGQGSHEQYF.

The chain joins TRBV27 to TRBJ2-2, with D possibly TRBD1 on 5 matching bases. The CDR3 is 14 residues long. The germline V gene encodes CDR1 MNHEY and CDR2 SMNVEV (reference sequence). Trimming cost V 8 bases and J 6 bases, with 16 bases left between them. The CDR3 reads CASSVSQGSGELFF. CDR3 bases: TGTGCCAGCTCAGTATCGCAGGGCTCCGGGGAGCTGTTTTTT.

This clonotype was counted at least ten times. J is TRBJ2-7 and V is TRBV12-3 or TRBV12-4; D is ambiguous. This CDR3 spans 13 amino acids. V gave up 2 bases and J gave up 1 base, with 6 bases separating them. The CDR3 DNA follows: TGTGCCAGCAGTTTATATGGGTCCTACGAGCAGTACTTC. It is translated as CASSLYGSYEQYF.

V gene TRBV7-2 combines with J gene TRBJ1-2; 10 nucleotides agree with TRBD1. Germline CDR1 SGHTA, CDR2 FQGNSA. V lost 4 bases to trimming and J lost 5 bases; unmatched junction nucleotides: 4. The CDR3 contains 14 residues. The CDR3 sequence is CASSSLGQGYGYTF. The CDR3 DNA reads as TGTGCCAGCAGCTCCCTGGGACAGGGGTATGGCTACACCTTC.

CDR3 protein: CASSADRGSGTQYF. CDR3 nucleotides: TGTGCCAGCAGTGCCGACAGGGGATCGGGGACCCAGTACTTC. The gene calls are TRBV27 and TRBJ2-5; 8 bases line up with TRBD1. Germline V gene lookup returns CDR1 MNHEY and CDR2 SMNVEV (reference sequence). J lost 7 bases, V lost 5 bases, and 9 bases had no gene match. The length of the CDR3 is 14 residues.

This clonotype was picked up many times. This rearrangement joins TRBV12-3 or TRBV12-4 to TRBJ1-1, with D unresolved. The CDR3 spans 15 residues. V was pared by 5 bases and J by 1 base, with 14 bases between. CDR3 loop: CASSLRDTENTEAFF. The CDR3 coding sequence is TGTGCCAGCAGTCTCCGCGACACGGAGAACACTGAAGCTTTCTTT.

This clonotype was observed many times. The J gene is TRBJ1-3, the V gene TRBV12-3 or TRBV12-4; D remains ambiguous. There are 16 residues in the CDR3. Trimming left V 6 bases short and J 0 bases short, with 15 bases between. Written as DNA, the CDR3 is TGTGCCAGCAGCCTACTACACGCGAACTCTGGAAACACCATATATTTT. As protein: CASSLLHANSGNTIYF.

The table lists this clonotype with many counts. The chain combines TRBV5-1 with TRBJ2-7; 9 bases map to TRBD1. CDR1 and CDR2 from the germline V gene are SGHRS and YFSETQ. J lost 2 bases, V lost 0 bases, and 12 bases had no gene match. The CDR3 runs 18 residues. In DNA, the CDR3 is TGCGCCAGCAGCTTGGGCCCGGGACAGGGAATCTCGACCTACGAGCAGTACTTC. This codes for CASSLGPGQGISTYEQYF.

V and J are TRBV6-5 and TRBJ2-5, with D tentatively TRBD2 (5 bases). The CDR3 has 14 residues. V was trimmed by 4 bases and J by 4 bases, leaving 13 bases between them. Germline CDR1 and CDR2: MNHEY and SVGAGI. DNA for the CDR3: TGTGCCAGCAGTTCTGAGGGAATGGGAGAGACCCAGTACTTC. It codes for CASSSEGMGETQYF.

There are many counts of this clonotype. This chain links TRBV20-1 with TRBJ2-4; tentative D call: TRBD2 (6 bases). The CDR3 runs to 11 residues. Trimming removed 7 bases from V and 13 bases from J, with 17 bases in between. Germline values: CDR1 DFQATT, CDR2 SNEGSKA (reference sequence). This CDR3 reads CSVRGIQGQYF. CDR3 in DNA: TGCAGTGTGCGGGGCATCCAAGGACAGTACTTC.

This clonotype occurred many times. CDR3 in amino acids: CASSFLGQAFF. The CDR3, as DNA: TGTGCCAGCAGTTTTCTCGGGCAGGCTTTCTTT. This chain uses TRBV28 with TRBJ1-1; D gene ambiguous. This CDR3 is 11 amino acids long. The germline V gene has CDR1 MDHEN and CDR2 SYDVKM. V shed 3 bases and J shed 11 bases, with 10 bases lying between them.

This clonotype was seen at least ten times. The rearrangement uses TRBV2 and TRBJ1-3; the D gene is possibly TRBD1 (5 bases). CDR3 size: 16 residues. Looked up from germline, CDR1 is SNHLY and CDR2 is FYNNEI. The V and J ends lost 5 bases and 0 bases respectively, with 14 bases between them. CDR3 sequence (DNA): TGTGCCAGCAGTCTCCCCGGGGCGAGCTCTGGAAACACCATATATTTT. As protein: CASSLPGASSGNTIYF.

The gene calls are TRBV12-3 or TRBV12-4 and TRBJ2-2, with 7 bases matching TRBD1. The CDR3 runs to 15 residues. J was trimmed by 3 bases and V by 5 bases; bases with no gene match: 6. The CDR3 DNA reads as TGTGCCAGCAGTAGACAGGGCACGGACACCGGGGAGCTGTTTTTT. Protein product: CASSRQGTDTGELFF.

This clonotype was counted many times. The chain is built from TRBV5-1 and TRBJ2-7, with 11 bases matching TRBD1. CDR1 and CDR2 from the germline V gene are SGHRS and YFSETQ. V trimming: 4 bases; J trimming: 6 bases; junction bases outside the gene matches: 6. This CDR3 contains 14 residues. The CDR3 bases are TGCGCCAGCAGCCCGGGACAGGGGGTAGGCGAGCAGTACTTC. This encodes CASSPGQGVGEQYF.

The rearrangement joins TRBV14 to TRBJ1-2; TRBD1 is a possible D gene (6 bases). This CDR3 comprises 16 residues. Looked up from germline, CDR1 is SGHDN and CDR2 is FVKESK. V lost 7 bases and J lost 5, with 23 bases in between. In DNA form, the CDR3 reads TGTGCCAGCAATATGTACAGGGTCTACGCGATGTATGGCTACACCTTC. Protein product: CASNMYRVYAMYGYTF.